This T cell receptor (beta chain) was identified during a study of blood T cell repertoires in COVID-19. As for the study in general: Samples taken during acute and convalescent COVID-19 were collected in the United States, Italy and Spain. Nucleic acid was either cDNA or gDNA, and it came from T cells, B-cell-depleted T cells, or PBMCs.

CDR3 size: 15 residues. J gave up 2 bases and V 2 bases, and 6 bases lay outside the gene matches. CDR1 SGDLS and CDR2 YYNGEE come from the germline V gene. Original handling: Amplifying reference gene primers gave estimates of nucleated cell counts. Here immunoSEQ multiplex PCR was the method, and the copy in TCRdb shows in-frame clones only, minus some. V and J calls and clone size follow that table, whereas D and trimming were derived from the DNA. Among 33,000 or so clones, less than 95% were seen once, and the ten largest hold roughly 1%. This clone occurred once. Sequenced material: peripheral blood. This chain links TRBV9 with TRBJ1-1, with 7 bases fitting TRBD1. The source of this sequence is a man in his 70s with active or convalescent COVID-19. Here the CDR3 reads CASSVNVGGNTEAFF. The CDR3 nucleotides read TGTGCCAGCAGCGTTAATGTAGGGGGCAACACTGAAGCTTTCTTT.